A selection of T cell receptor beta chains follows, all from one sample in a study of cytomegalovirus exposure and HLA in healthy donors. Here immunoSEQ multiplex PCR was the method, and the copy in TCRdb shows in-frame clones only, minus some. The sample lists around 170,000 clones; over 70% were seen once. Sequencing was done on a sample of PBMCs. The receptor set was obtained from a middle-aged woman in good health and CMV-seropositive. The CDR3 runs from the conserved cysteine through the conserved F or W. The D gene is left open where the match is weak. Where a row states a size, it is once, few, many or the class of an expanded clone; other rows omit it.

>once|TRBJ2-1|TRBV27|.
CASSLSQGFNNEQFF
TGTGCCAGCAGTTTATCCCAGGGCTTTAATAATGAGCAGTTCTTC
>.|TRBJ1-1|TRBV10-3|.
CAISEGKGVVTEAFF
TGTGCCATCAGTGAGGGGAAAGGGGTGGTCACTGAAGCTTTCTTT
>.|TRBJ2-5|TRBV5-1|TRBD1
CASSLAGTEETQYF
TGCGCCAGCAGCTTGGCCGGGACAGAAGAGACCCAGTACTTC
>.|TRBJ1-6|TRBV27|TRBD1
CASSWRDRANSPLHF
TGTGCCAGCAGTTGGAGGGACAGGGCAAATTCACCCCTCCACTTT
>.|TRBJ1-3|TRBV9|TRBD1
CASSPVTGQGAGNTIYF
TGTGCCAGCAGCCCAGTAACTGGACAGGGCGCTGGAAACACCATATATTTT
>.|TRBJ2-1|TRBV6-6|TRBD2
CASSSPRGGGPNEQFF
TGTGCCAGCAGCTCACCGCGGGGGGGCGGCCCGAATGAGCAGTTCTTC
>.|TRBJ1-6|TRBV5-6|.
CASSLGHIGRSSYNSPLHF
TGTGCCAGCAGCTTGGGACACATCGGTCGATCGTCCTATAATTCACCCCTCCACTTT
>.|TRBJ1-2|TRBV5-6|TRBD1
CASSTPPGGGYTF
TGTGCCAGCAGCACACCACCAGGGGGTGGCTACACCTTC
>once|TRBJ1-4|TRBV2|.
CASRWTPSSANEKLFF
TGTGCCAGCCGCTGGACACCGTCGTCGGCTAATGAAAAACTGTTTTTT
>.|TRBJ1-4|TRBV5-1|TRBD1
CASSLVGTGQNEKLFF
TGCGCCAGCAGCTTGGTAGGGACAGGGCAAAATGAAAAACTGTTTTTT
>.|TRBJ1-2|TRBV7-9|TRBD1
CASRQGLDYGYTF
TGTGCCAGCAGACAGGGGCTGGACTATGGCTACACCTTC
>.|TRBJ2-3|TRBV29-1|.
CSVFYRADTQYF
TGCAGCGTTTTCTACAGGGCTGATACGCAGTATTTT
>.|TRBJ1-1|TRBV7-9|.
CASGWGGRTEAFF
TGTGCCAGCGGCTGGGGGGGGCGCACTGAAGCTTTCTTT
>.|TRBJ2-4|TRBV28|.
CASSPLTQLAKNSQYF
TGTGCCAGCAGCCCTTTGACCCAGCTAGCCAAAAACAGTCAGTACTTC
>.|TRBJ2-7|TRBV7-8|TRBD1
CASSLDSTGDYEQYF
TGTGCCAGCAGCTTAGACTCTACAGGGGACTACGAGCAGTACTTC
>few|TRBJ2-7|TRBV7-2|.
CASSLEQVHTYEQYF
TGTGCCAGCAGCTTAGAACAGGTACATACCTACGAGCAGTACTTC
>.|TRBJ1-1|TRBV6-1|.
CASRFPGENTEAFF
TGTGCCAGCAGGTTTCCGGGAGAGAACACTGAAGCTTTCTTT
>.|TRBJ1-1|TRBV19|.
CASSKEGHPNTEAFF
TGTGCCAGTAGCAAAGAAGGACACCCGAACACTGAAGCTTTCTTT
>.|TRBJ2-3|TRBV14|TRBD1
CASSPSLRTGSFGADTQYF
TGTGCCAGCAGCCCATCTCTTCGGACAGGGTCATTTGGGGCAGATACGCAGTATTTT
>.|TRBJ2-2|TRBV6-6|.
CASRGGAANTGELFF
TGTGCCAGCAGGGGAGGTGCAGCGAACACCGGGGAGCTGTTTTTT
>.|TRBJ1-3|TRBV18|.
CASSPDADRPSGNTIYF
TGTGCCAGCTCACCAGACGCTGACAGGCCCTCTGGAAACACCATATATTTT
>few|TRBJ2-3|TRBV6-1|.
CASSLGDSSDTQYF
TGTGCCAGCAGCCTCGGTGATAGCTCCGATACGCAGTATTTT
>once|TRBJ1-1|TRBV29-1|TRBD1
CSVIPTGFMNTEAFF
TGCAGCGTCATTCCGACAGGGTTCATGAACACTGAAGCTTTCTTT
>.|TRBJ2-7|TRBV6-1|.
CASSEGWQDYEQYF
TGTGCCAGCAGTGAAGGATGGCAGGATTACGAGCAGTACTTC